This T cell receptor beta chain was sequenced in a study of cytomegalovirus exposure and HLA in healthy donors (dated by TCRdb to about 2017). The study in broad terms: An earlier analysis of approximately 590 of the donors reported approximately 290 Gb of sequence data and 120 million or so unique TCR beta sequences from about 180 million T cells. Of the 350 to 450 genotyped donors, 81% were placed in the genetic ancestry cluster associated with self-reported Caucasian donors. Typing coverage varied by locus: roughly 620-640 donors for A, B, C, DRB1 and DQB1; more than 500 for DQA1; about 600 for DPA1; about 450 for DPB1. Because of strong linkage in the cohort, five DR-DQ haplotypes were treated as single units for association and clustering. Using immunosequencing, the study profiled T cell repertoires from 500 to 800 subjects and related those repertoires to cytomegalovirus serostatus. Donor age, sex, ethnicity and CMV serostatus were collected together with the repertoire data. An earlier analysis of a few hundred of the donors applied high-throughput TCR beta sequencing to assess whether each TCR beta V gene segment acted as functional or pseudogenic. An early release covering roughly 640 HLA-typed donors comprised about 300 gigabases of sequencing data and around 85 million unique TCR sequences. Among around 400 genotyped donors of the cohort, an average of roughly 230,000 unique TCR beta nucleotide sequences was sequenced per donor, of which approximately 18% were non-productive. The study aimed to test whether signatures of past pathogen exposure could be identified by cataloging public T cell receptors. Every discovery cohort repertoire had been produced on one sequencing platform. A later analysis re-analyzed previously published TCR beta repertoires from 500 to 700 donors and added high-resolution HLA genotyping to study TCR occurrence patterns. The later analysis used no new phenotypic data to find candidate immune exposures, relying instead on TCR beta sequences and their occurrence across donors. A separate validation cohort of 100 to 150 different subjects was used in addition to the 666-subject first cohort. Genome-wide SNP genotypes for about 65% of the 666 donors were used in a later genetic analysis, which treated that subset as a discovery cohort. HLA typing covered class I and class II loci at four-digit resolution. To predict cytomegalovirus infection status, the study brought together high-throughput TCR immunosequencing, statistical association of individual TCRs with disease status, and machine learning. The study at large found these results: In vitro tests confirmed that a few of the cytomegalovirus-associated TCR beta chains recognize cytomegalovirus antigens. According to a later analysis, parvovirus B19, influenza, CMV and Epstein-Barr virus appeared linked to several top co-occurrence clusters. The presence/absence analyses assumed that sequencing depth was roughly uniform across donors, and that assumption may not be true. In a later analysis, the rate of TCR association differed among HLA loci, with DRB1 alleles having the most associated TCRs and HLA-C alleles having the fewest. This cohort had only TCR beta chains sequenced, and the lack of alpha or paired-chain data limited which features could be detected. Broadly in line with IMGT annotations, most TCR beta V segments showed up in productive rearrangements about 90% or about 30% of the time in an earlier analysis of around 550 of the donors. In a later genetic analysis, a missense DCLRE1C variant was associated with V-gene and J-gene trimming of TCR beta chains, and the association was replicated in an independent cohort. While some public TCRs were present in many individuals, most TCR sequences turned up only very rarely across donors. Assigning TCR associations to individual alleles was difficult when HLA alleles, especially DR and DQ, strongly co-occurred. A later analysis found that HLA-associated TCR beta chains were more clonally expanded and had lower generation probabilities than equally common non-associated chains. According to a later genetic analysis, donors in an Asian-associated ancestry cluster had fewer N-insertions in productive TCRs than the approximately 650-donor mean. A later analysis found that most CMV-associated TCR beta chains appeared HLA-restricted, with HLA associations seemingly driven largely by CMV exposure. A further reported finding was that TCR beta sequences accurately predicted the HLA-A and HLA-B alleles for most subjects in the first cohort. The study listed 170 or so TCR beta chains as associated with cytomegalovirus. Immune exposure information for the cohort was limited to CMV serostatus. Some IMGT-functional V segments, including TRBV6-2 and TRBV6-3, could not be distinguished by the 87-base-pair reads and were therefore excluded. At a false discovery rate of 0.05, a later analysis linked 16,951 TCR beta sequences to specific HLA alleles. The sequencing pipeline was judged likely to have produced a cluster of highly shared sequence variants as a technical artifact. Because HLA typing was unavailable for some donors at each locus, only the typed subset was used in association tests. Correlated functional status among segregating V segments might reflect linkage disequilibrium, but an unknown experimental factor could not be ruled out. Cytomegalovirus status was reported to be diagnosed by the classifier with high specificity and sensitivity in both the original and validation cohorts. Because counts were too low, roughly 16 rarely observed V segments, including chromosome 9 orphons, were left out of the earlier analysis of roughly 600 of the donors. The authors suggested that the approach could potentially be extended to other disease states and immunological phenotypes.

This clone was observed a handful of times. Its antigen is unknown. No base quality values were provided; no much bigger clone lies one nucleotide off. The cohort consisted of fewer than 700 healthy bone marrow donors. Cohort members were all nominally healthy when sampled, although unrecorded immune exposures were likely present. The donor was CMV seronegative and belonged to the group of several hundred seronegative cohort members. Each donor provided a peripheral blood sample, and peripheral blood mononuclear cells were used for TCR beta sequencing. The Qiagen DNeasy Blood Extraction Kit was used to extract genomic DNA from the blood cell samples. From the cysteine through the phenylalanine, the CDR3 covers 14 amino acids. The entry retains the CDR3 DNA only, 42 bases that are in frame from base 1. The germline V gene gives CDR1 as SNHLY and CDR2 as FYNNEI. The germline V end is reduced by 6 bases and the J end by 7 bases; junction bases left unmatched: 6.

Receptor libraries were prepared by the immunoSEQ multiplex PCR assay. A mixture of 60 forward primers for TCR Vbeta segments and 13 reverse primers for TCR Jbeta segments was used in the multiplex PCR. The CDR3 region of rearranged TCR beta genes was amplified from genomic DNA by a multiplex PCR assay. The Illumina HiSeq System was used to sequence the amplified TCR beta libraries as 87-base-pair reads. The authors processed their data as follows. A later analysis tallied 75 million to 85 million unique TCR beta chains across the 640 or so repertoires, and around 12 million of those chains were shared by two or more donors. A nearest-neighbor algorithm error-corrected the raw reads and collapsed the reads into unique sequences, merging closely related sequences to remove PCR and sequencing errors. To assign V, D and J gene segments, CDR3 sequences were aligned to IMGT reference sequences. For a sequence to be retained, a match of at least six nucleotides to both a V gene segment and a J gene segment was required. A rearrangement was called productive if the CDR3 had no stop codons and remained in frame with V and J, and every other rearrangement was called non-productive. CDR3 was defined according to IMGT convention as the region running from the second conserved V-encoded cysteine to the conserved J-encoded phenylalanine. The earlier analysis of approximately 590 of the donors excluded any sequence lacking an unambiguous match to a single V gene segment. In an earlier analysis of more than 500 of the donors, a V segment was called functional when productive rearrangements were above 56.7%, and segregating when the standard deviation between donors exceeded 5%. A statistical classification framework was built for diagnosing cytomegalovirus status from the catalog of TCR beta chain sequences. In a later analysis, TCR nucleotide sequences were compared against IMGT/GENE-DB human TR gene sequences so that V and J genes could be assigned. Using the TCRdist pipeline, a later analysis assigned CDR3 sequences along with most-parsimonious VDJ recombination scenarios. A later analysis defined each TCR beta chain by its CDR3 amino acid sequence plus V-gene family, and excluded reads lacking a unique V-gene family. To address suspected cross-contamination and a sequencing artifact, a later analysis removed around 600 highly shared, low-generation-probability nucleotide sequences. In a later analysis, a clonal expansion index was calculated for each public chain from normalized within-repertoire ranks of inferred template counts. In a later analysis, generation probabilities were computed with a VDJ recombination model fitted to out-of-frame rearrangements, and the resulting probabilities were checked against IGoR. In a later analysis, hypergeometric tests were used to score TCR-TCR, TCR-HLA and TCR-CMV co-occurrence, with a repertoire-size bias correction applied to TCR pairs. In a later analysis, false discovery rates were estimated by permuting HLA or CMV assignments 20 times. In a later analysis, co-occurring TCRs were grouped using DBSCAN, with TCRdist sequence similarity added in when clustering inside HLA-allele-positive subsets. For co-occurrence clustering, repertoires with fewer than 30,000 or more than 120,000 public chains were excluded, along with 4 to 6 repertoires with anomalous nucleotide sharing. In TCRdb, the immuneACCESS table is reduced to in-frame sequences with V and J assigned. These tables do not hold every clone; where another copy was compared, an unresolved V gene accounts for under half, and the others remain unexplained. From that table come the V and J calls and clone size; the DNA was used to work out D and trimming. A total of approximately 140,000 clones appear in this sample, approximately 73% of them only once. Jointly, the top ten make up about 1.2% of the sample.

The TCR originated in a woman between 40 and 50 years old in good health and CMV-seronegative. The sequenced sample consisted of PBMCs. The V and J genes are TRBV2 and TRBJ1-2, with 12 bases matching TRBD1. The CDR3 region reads CASRGTGGGSGYTF. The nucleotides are TGTGCCAGCAGGGGGACAGGGGGCGGAAGTGGCTACACCTTC.